This entry lists 21 T cell receptor beta chains sequenced from one sample in a study of T cells in Graves' hyperthyroidism and ophthalmopathy. TCR beta CDR3 regions were amplified from RNA. Using the HTBI primer set, a first-round RT-PCR was run on the TCR CDR3. MiXCR was run by TCRdb on the multiplex PCR reads, yielding one entry per CDR3 protein. Of 650,000 to 800,000 distinct CDR3 sequences listed, about 45% are singletons. Sequencing was performed on peripheral blood or thyroid tissue (not recorded which). The receptors stem from an adult man with Graves' disease, either hyperthyroidism or ophthalmopathy (not recorded which).

With respect to this clonotype: One junction end disagrees with the germline gene, perhaps due to a read error. The genes are TRBV29-1 and TRBJ1-1; tentatively, D is TRBD1 (5 bases). The germline CDR1 and CDR2 sequences are SQVTM and ANQGSEA. CDR3 length equals 10 residues. In DNA, the CDR3 is TGCAGCGTTGACAACCCAAAAGGGGCTTTT. This translates into CSVDNPKGAF.

The chain carries TRBV28 and TRBJ1-3; no reliable D call. The CDR3 runs 16 residues. The V gene's germline CDR1 is MDHEN and CDR2 SYDVKM. The ends were cut back, 6 bases at V and 4 bases at J, with 19 bases in the middle. The CDR3 reads CASSLETPSGGNTIYF. The CDR3 nucleotides are TGTGCCAGCAGCTTGGAGACGCCCTCCGGAGGAAACACCATATATTTT.

The J gene is TRBJ1-5, the V gene TRBV29-1, with 9 nucleotides matching TRBD1. CDR1 is SQVTM and CDR2 is ANQGSEA in the germline V gene. There are 13 residues in the CDR3. The junction had 5 bases not matched to a gene; V was cut back by 5 bases and J by 6 bases. DNA of the CDR3: TGCAGCGTTTGGACAGGGGCTGGTCAGCCCCAGCATTTT. It specifies CSVWTGAGQPQHF.

This clonotype was seen only a few times. V and J are TRBV7-9 and TRBJ1-6; D remains unclear. This CDR3 is 13 amino acids long. CDR1 is SEHNR and CDR2 is FQNEAQ in the germline V gene (reference sequence). V gave up 5 bases and J gave up 8 bases, with 10 bases separating them. In nucleotides, the CDR3 is TGTGCCAGCAGCCCAACTTTTGATTCACCCCTCCACTTT. Translation gives CASSPTFDSPLHF.

This clonotype was seen a few times. The rearrangement joins TRBV7-8 to TRBJ1-5, with unresolved D. The CDR3 has 14 residues. V lost 1 base and J 4 bases, leaving 8 bases between the germline ends. The germline gives CDR1 SGHVS, CDR2 FQNEAQ. The CDR3 sequence is CASSLESVNQPQHF. CDR3 in DNA: TGTGCCAGCAGCTTAGAGAGTGTGAATCAGCCCCAGCATTTT. Drawing the rest from reference TRBV7-8 and TRBJ1-5, the complete variable domain is GAGVSQSPRYKVAKRGQDVALRCDPISGHVSLFWYQQALGQGPEFLTYFQNEAQLDKSGLPSDRFFAERPEGSVSTLKIQRTQQEDSAVYLCASSLESVNQPQHFGDGTRLSIL.

Notes on this clonotype: A junction end diverges from the germline sequence, so it may reflect a read error. The rearrangement uses TRBV10-1 and TRBJ1-2; possibly TRBD1 for D (6 bases). The CDR3 consists of 11 residues. The V gene's germline CDR1 is WNHNN and CDR2 SYGVQD (reference sequence). The CDR3 region has the DNA TGTGCCAGCTCAACAGGGAAAGGCTACACCTTC. It yields the protein CASSTGKGYTF.

This clonotype was seen ten or more times. This chain links TRBV29-1 with TRBJ1-1, with 7 bases lining up with TRBD1. Germline CDR1 is SQVTM and CDR2 is ANQGSEA. The CDR3 has 14 residues. Trimming cost V 4 bases and J 1 base; bases outside gene matches: 6. The DNA of the CDR3 is TGCAGCGTTGGGAACAGGGGTTGGAACACTGAAGCTTTCTTT. Residues: CSVGNRGWNTEAFF.

This chain joins TRBV6-5 and TRBJ1-4, with D hard to call. Trimming cost V 0 bases and J 11 bases, with 13 bases left between them. This CDR3 spans 14 amino acids. Germline assignment: CDR1 MNHEY and CDR2 SVGAGI. The CDR3 loop is CASSYSPDFGKLFF. CDR3 in DNA: TGTGCCAGCAGTTACTCGCCAGATTTTGGGAAACTGTTTTTT.

The chain is built from TRBV7-2 and TRBJ2-7; D possibly matches TRBD1 or TRBD2 (5 bases each). Trimming removed 3 bases from V and 4 bases from J, with 13 bases in between. Germline lookup yields CDR1 SGHTA and CDR2 FQGNSA. This CDR3 spans 14 amino acids. This chain's CDR3 is CASSFLGAGYEQYF. The CDR3 nucleotides read TGTGCCAGCAGCTTTCTCGGGGCGGGTTACGAGCAGTACTTC.

This clonotype was recorded a few times. The rearrangement links TRBV19 to TRBJ1-5; D not resolved. V was cut by 7 bases and J by 3 bases, with 7 bases left in between. Germline-derived CDR1 and CDR2 are LNHDA and SQIVND (reference sequence). This CDR3 comprises 12 residues. The chain's CDR3 is CASTTDNQPQHF. The CDR3, as DNA: TGTGCCAGTACCACAGACAATCAGCCCCAGCATTTT.

V is TRBV29-1 and J is TRBJ2-5; D assignment may be TRBD1 or TRBD2 (7 bases each). Looked up from germline, CDR1 is SQVTM and CDR2 is ANQGSEA. With 1 base removed from V and 4 bases from J, the gap between germline ends came to 19 bases. The CDR3 totals 16 residues. CDR3 amino acids: CSVEAPRGGVGETQYF. The CDR3 bases are TGCAGCGTTGAAGCCCCCAGGGGGGGGGTGGGAGAGACCCAGTACTTC.

The sample holds many counts of this clonotype. The chain joins TRBV5-1 to TRBJ1-5; D gene ambiguous. Between the trimmed V and J ends, which lost 3 bases and 1 base, there was a span of 2 bases. The CDR3 has 12 amino acids. Looked up from germline, CDR1 is SGHRS and CDR2 is YFSETQ. The CDR3, as DNA: TGCGCCAGCAGCTGGAGCAATCAGCCCCAGCATTTT. As protein: CASSWSNQPQHF.

The genes are TRBV10-3 and TRBJ2-7, with D perhaps matching TRBD1 or TRBD2 (5 bases each). The germline V gene has CDR1 ENHRY and CDR2 SYGVKD. CDR3 length: 13 residues. Deletions cut 5 bases from V and 2 bases from J, with 10 bases between. DNA for the CDR3: TGTGCCATCAGTCGGGGACCCACCTACGAGCAGTACTTC. Its translation: CAISRGPTYEQYF.

This clonotype occurred a few times. The V and J genes are TRBV6-5 and TRBJ1-2; the match to TRBD1 covers 8 bases. Germline values: CDR1 MNHEY, CDR2 SVGAGI. The CDR3 is 15 amino acids. V dropped 2 bases and J dropped 2; count of bases not matched to a gene: 4. CDR3 sequence: CASSYGGQANYGYTF. The DNA for the CDR3 is TGTGCCAGCAGTTACGGGGGACAGGCGAACTATGGCTACACCTTC.

This clonotype was counted a few times. The gene calls are TRBV20-1 and TRBJ2-7; 9 nucleotides align to TRBD2. The CDR3 runs to 13 residues. Germline-derived CDR1 and CDR2 are DFQATT and SNEGSKA (reference sequence). V lost 6 bases to trimming and J lost 4 bases; unmatched junction nucleotides: 7. CDR3 sequence reads: CSADSSGEYEQYF. The DNA for the CDR3 is TGCAGTGCGGACTCTAGCGGGGAATACGAGCAGTACTTC.

This sequence joins TRBV10-3 and TRBJ2-7; D ambiguous. The CDR3 runs 14 residues. Per germline, CDR1 ENHRY and CDR2 SYGVKD. V dropped 0 bases and J dropped 2 bases, with 8 bases sitting between them. The CDR3 DNA is TGTGCCATCAGTGAGTCGCCGGACCCCTACGAGCAGTACTTC. It translates to CAISESPDPYEQYF.

In this sample, this clonotype turned up many times. The chain links TRBV12-3 or TRBV12-4 to TRBJ1-1; 7 nucleotides align to TRBD1. V dropped 3 bases and J dropped 5; count of bases not matched to a gene: 3. This CDR3 has 13 residues. The CDR3 DNA sequence: TGTGCCAGCAGTTTGACCAGGGGGACTGAAGCTTTCTTT. This translates into CASSLTRGTEAFF.

This clonotype was seen more than once but under ten times. The chain joins TRBV7-2 to TRBJ2-5; 15 bases fit TRBD2. V shed 5 bases and J 2 bases; nucleotides not matched to a gene: 3. This CDR3 is 16 amino acids long. Germline loops: CDR1 SGHTA, CDR2 FQGNSA. The CDR3 protein is CASSQGLAGGQETQYF. The CDR3 DNA sequence: TGTGCCAGCAGCCAAGGACTAGCGGGGGGGCAAGAGACCCAGTACTTC.

The chain couples TRBV7-9 to TRBJ1-4; D is possibly TRBD1 (6 bases). CDR3 size: 15 residues. CDR1 is SEHNR and CDR2 is FQNEAQ in the germline V gene (reference sequence). The V end was cut by 11 bases, the J end by 5 bases, with 21 bases between. In DNA form, the CDR3 reads TGTGCCCTGGGGGGACATACATCCCCAAATGAAAAACTGTTTTTT. This codes for CALGGHTSPNEKLFF.

Note on this clonotype: A much larger clone lies a single base off, so this may be a read error. The chain links TRBV20-1 to TRBJ2-7, with D possibly matching TRBD2 (7 bases). Per the germline V gene, CDR1 is DFQATT and CDR2 is SNEGSKA (reference sequence). This CDR3 is built from 13 residues. Trimming removed 5 bases from V and 4 bases from J, with 15 bases in between. The CDR3 reads CSAGGRGGYEQYF. For the CDR3, the DNA is TGCAGTGCTGGAGGAAGGGGGGGGTACGAGCAGTACTTC.

This clonotype showed up just once. The J gene is TRBJ1-2, the V gene TRBV6-5; D ambiguous. Germline V gives CDR1 MNHEY, CDR2 SVGAGI. V was pared by 4 bases and J by 0 bases, with 12 bases between. The CDR3 totals 15 residues. This chain's CDR3 is CASSWRRTTNYGYTF. CDR3 bases: TGTGCCAGCAGTTGGAGGCGGACCACTAACTATGGCTACACCTTC.